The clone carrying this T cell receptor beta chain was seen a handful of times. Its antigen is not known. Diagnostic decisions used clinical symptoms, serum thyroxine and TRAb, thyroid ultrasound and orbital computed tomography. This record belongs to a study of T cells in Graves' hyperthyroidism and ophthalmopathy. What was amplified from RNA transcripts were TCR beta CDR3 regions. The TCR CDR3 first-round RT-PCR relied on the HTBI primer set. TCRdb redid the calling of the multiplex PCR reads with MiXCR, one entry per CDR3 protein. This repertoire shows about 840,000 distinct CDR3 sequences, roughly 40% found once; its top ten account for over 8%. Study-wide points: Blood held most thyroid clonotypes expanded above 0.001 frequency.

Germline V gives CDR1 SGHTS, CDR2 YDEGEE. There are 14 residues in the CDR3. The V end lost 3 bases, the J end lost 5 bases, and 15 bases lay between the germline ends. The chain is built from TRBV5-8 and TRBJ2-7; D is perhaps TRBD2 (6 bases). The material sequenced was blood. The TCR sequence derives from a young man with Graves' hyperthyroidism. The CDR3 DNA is TGTGCCAGCAGCTCCCTGGTGGAGGGCCACGAGCAGTACTTC. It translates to CASSSLVEGHEQYF.